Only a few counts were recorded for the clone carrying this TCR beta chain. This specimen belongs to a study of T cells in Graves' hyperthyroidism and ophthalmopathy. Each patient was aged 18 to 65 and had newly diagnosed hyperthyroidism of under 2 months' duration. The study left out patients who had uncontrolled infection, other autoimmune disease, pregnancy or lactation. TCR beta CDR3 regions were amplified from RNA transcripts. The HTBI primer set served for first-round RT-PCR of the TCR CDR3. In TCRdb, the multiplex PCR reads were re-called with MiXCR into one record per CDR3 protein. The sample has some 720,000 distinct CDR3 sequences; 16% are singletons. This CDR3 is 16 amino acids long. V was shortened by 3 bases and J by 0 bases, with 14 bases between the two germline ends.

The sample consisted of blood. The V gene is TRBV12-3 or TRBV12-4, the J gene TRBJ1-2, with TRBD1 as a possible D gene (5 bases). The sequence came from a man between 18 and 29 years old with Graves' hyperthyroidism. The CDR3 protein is CASSLLRTPTNYGYTF. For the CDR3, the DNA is TGTGCCAGCAGTTTGCTTAGGACACCTACTAACTATGGCTACACCTTC.